The 5 T cell receptor beta chains below all came from one sample that was sequenced in a study of CD8 T cells in Susac syndrome (dated 2019 in TCRdb). Library construction relied on the immunoSEQ multiplex PCR assay. RNA was extracted with the RNeasy kit and about 0.45 to 1 ug was reverse transcribed using random hexamers. TCRdb handled the public reads itself, with Q25 trimming in fastp and clone calling in MiXCR, and kept productive beta chains. Each entry merges the rows of one CDR3 protein and shows their most common DNA and genes. The table for this sample lists 100,000 to 150,000 distinct CDR3 sequences; under 96% of them were counted only once. The ten largest clones represent 0.13% to 0.15% of the sample. The sequenced sample consisted of CD4+ T cells from PBMCs. The receptors come from a human donor with Susac syndrome.

The rearrangement uses TRBV9 and TRBJ2-1; TRBD2 is a possible D gene (6 bases). There are 15 residues in the CDR3. The germline gives CDR1 SGDLS, CDR2 YYNGEE. The V and J ends lost 0 bases and 10 bases respectively, with 17 bases between them. CDR3 in DNA: TGTGCCAGCAGCGTAGCTAACGGCGGGGCAATGGAGCAGTTCTTC. This gives the protein CASSVANGGAMEQFF.

The gene calls are TRBV5-6 and TRBJ2-3; TRBD2 might be the D (5 bases). Germline V gene sequence: CDR1 SGHDT, CDR2 YYEEEE. CDR3 length: 13 amino acids. V lost 2 bases, J lost 3 bases, and 7 bases lay in between. DNA of the CDR3: TGTGCCAGCAGCTTCGGGAAGACAGATACGCAGTATTTT. It encodes CASSFGKTDTQYF.

The rearrangement joins TRBV5-1 to TRBJ2-7; the D gene could be TRBD1 or TRBD2 (5 bases each). Germline CDR1 is SGHRS and CDR2 is YFSETQ. This CDR3 has 19 amino acids. The V gene lost 4 bases and the J gene lost 0 bases, with 26 bases spanning the gap. In nucleotides, the CDR3 is TGCGCCAGCAGCGGCGGTCGGGGACGGGTATTGTCACACTCCTACGAGCAGTACTTC. This gives the protein CASSGGRGRVLSHSYEQYF.

This chain joins TRBV27 and TRBJ2-1, with D perhaps TRBD2 (5 bases). This CDR3 has 14 amino acids. The ends were cut back, 5 bases at V and 0 bases at J, with 8 bases in the middle. Germline V gene lookup returns CDR1 MNHEY and CDR2 SMNVEV (reference sequence). CDR3 in DNA: TGTGCCAGCAGTCGAGGGAGCTCCTACAATGAGCAGTTCTTC. The encoded protein is CASSRGSSYNEQFF.

The chain joins TRBV30 to TRBJ2-7; no definite D call. The CDR3 contains 13 residues. Germline V CDR1 and CDR2: GTSNPN, SVGIG (reference sequence). V lost 7 bases and J lost 1, with 14 bases in between. CDR3 sequence: CASQPGQSYEQYF. Written as DNA, the CDR3 is TGTGCCTCGCAACCCGGGCAGTCCTACGAGCAGTACTTC.